The 16 T cell receptor beta chains presented below share a single source sample, sequenced in a study of patients and donors after allogeneic stem cell transplantation. TCRdb fed the RT-PCR reads into MiXCR, producing one record per CDR3 protein. The sample consists of 390,000 or so distinct CDR3 sequences, about a sixth of them appearing once. Sequencing was carried out using blood, either unsorted or a sorted T cell fraction (not recorded which). The receptors stem from a human donor who was either an allogeneic HSCT recipient or a stem cell or donor lymphocyte infusion donor (not recorded which). It is not recorded whose cells these are; they may come from a transplant donor.

This clonotype has more than one count but fewer than ten. At one end, the junction sequence differs from germline, possibly due to a read error. J is TRBJ2-3 and V is TRBV20-1; weak D call: TRBD2 (5 bases). The germline CDR1 and CDR2 sequences are DFQATT and SNEGSKA (reference sequence). The CDR3 contains 13 residues. DNA for the CDR3: TGCAGTGCGAGAGGGTTCGGCACAGATACGCAGTATTTT. Translating it yields CSARGFGTDTQYF.

The gene calls are TRBV9 and TRBJ1-6; maybe TRBD1 (6 bases). Per the germline V gene, CDR1 is SGDLS and CDR2 is YYNGEE. The CDR3 contains 16 residues. V gave up 2 bases and J gave up 9 bases, with 18 bases separating them. The CDR3 loop is CASSVGGAKRISPLHF. The CDR3 bases are TGTGCCAGCAGCGTGGGGGGGGCGAAAAGGATTTCACCCCTCCACTTT. Full variable domain (remainder filled in from reference TRBV9 and TRBJ1-6): DSGVTQTPKHLITATGQRVTLRCSPRSGDLSVYWYQQSLDQGLQFLIQYYNGEERAKGNILERFSAQQFPDLHSELNLSSLELGDSALYFCASSVGGAKRISPLHFGNGTRLTVT.

The V gene is TRBV4-2, the J gene TRBJ2-2, with 7 nucleotides matching TRBD1. Germline-derived CDR1 and CDR2 are LGHNA and YNFKEQ. The V and J ends lost 0 bases and 7 bases, in that order; junction bases with no gene match: 8. The CDR3 totals 16 residues. The CDR3 DNA reads TGTGCCAGCAGCCAAGACTTGACGACAGGGTTCGGGGAGCTGTTTTTT. Protein sequence: CASSQDLTTGFGELFF.

This clonotype was counted a few times. The chain links TRBV28 to TRBJ2-7, with 10 bases fitting TRBD2. Looked up from germline, CDR1 is MDHEN and CDR2 is SYDVKM. This CDR3 region has 16 residues. Trimming at V came to 8 bases and at J to 4 bases, leaving 14 bases not matched to a gene. The CDR3 region has the DNA TGTGCCAGCCACTCCCCCACTAGCGGGATGCGATACGAGCAGTACTTC. It codes for CASHSPTSGMRYEQYF.

This clonotype was detected a few times. The gene calls are TRBV20-1 and TRBJ2-5; TRBD1 matches 8 bases. Per the germline V gene, CDR1 is DFQATT and CDR2 is SNEGSKA (reference sequence). This CDR3 has 13 amino acids. V trimming: 3 bases; J trimming: 4 bases; junction bases outside the gene matches: 4. The CDR3 bases are TGCAGTGCTAGGCATCAGGGGGCAGAGACCCAGTACTTC. It yields the protein CSARHQGAETQYF.

This clonotype showed up many times. The rearrangement uses TRBV5-1 and TRBJ1-4; a possible D gene is TRBD1 (5 bases). Between the trimmed V and J ends, which lost 1 base and 8 bases, there was a span of 12 bases. This CDR3 comprises 14 residues. CDR1 SGHRS and CDR2 YFSETQ come from the germline V gene. This CDR3 is CASSLRGPTEKLFF. CDR3 nucleotides: TGCGCCAGCAGCTTGCGGGGACCGACGGAAAAACTGTTTTTT.

Only a few counts were recorded for this clonotype. The V call is TRBV11-2, the J call TRBJ2-7; D possibly corresponds to TRBD1 (6 bases). Germline CDR1 is SGHAT and CDR2 is FQNNGV. V gave up 1 base and J gave up 1 base, with 11 bases separating them. CDR3 length equals 15 residues. The CDR3 nucleotides are TGTGCCAGCAGCTTAGTTACAGGGAAGTCCTACGAGCAGTACTTC. Its translation: CASSLVTGKSYEQYF.

The chain joins TRBV15 to TRBJ2-7; 8 bases agree with TRBD2. The germline V gene has CDR1 LNHNV and CDR2 YYDKDF (reference sequence). The length of the CDR3 is 16 residues. J was trimmed by 0 bases and V by 1 base; bases with no gene match: 5. The CDR3 nucleotides read TGTGCCACCAGCAGAGTTACTAGCGGAGGCTCCTACGAGCAGTACTTC. This translates into CATSRVTSGGSYEQYF.

This sequence joins TRBV7-9 and TRBJ2-1; D assignment may be TRBD1 or TRBD2 (5 bases each). The CDR3 consists of 15 residues. Germline V gene sequence: CDR1 SEHNR, CDR2 FQNEAQ (reference sequence). V lost 5 bases, J lost 0 bases, and 11 bases lay in between. The CDR3 DNA reads as TGTGCCAGCAGCGAGGGGCAAAGCTCCTACAATGAGCAGTTCTTC. This codes for CASSEGQSSYNEQFF.

The chain uses TRBV19 and TRBJ2-1; TRBD2 agrees at 8 bases. This CDR3 comprises 15 residues. V trimming: 3 bases; J trimming: 4 bases; junction bases outside the gene matches: 5. The germline V gene encodes CDR1 LNHDA and CDR2 SQIVND (reference sequence). The CDR3 region has the DNA TGTGCCAGTAGTATTGGAGCGGGAGCTTACAATGAGCAGTTCTTC. The encoded protein is CASSIGAGAYNEQFF. The variable domain in full, completed from reference TRBV19 and TRBJ2-1, reads DGGITQSPKYLFRKEGQNVTLSCEQNLNHDAMYWYRQDPGQGLRLIYYSQIVNDFQKGDIAEGYSVSREKKESFPLTVTSAQKNPTAFYLCASSIGAGAYNEQFFGPGTRLTVL.

The V and J genes are TRBV11-1 and TRBJ2-1; 7 bases are shared with TRBD1. Trimming removed 4 bases from V and 3 bases from J; junction bases left unmatched: 12. There are 17 residues in the CDR3. The germline V gene has CDR1 SGHAT and CDR2 FQDESV (reference sequence). CDR3 residues: CASSYGTALHDYNEQFF. CDR3 sequence (DNA): TGTGCCAGCAGCTACGGGACAGCCCTCCATGACTACAATGAGCAGTTCTTC.

This clonotype occurred a few times. V gene TRBV9 combines with J gene TRBJ2-1; 13 bases fit TRBD2. The V gene's germline CDR1 is SGDLS and CDR2 YYNGEE. With 4 bases clipped from V and 10 bases from J, the junction kept 8 bases outside the gene matches. The CDR3 has 15 residues. CDR3: CASSPRLAGGEEQFF. Here the CDR3 DNA reads TGTGCCAGCAGCCCCCGACTAGCGGGGGGCGAGGAGCAGTTCTTC.

There are many counts of this clonotype. This CDR3 reads CSVPGPTNTGELFF. The CDR3 DNA is TGCAGCGTGCCCGGGCCTACGAACACCGGGGAGCTGTTTTTT. The chain combines TRBV29-1 with TRBJ2-2; D not certain. The V gene's germline CDR1 is SQVTM and CDR2 ANQGSEA. The CDR3 loop spans 14 amino acids. V lost 6 bases and J 0 bases, leaving 11 bases between the germline ends.

This clonotype was seen a few times. An end of the junction does not agree with germline; a read error may underlie this. The CDR3 DNA reads as TGCGCCAGCAGCCAAGAACTAGCGGGGGTCTCGGCGTTC. Its translation: CASSQELAGVSAF. The chain recombines TRBV4-3 with TRBJ2-5; 11 nucleotides line up with TRBD2. The CDR3 is 13 amino acids. Looked up from germline, CDR1 is LGHNA and CDR2 is YSLEER.

The sample holds a few counts of this clonotype. The chain links TRBV28 to TRBJ1-1; possible D gene TRBD1, 5 bases. Germline CDR1 is MDHEN and CDR2 is SYDVKM. This CDR3 comprises 14 residues. V was shortened by 10 bases and J by 5 bases, with 20 bases between the two germline ends. The CDR3 DNA follows: TGTGCCACCGCGCTCGGGGCCGGTAGAACTGAAGCTTTCTTT. Translating gives CATALGAGRTEAFF.

This clonotype was recorded at least ten times. V gene TRBV29-1 combines with J gene TRBJ1-2, with D possibly matching TRBD1 (5 bases). This CDR3 region has 12 residues. Germline V gene lookup returns CDR1 SQVTM and CDR2 ANQGSEA. Trimming left V 4 bases short and J 4 bases short, with 10 bases between. The CDR3 nucleotides are TGCAGCGTTGCTGGAGGGGCCTATGGCTACACCTTC. Its translation: CSVAGGAYGYTF.